This TCR beta chain originates from a study of human T cells and chemical hapten exposure. Overall study: Patch tests applied 0.01% DPC to the upper back and were scored after 6 days. Alopecia areata, totalis or universalis affected patients, mainly female. Points from the study as a whole: Counts of TCRs expanded at PT1 correlated positively with patch test score. DPC sensitization produced no change in TCRs with frequency above 1 in 1000.

This sample's time point: patch test 3, about 24 weeks after DPC sensitization. Noted treatment: therapeutic diphenylcyclopropenone sensitization with weekly scalp DPC. TCRdb used MiXCR to reprocess the RACE reads, holding one entry per CDR3 protein. The table includes 95,000 to 150,000 distinct CDR3 sequences, about 11% detected once. Worth noting for this clonotype: The antigen is not known.

With 4 bases clipped from V and 5 bases from J, the junction kept 9 bases outside the gene matches. The germline V gene encodes CDR1 SGHRS and CDR2 YFSETQ. CDR3 length: 15 amino acids. The receptor was isolated from a woman in her 50s with alopecia areata. Some clones in this sample may be carry-over from other donors' samples. Specimen: whole blood, collected in connection with sensitization to the hapten diphenylcyclopropenone (DPC). V usage is TRBV5-1 and J usage is TRBJ2-7; 10 bases fit TRBD1. The CDR3 region is CASSLPRGTGDEQYF. In DNA form, the CDR3 reads TGCGCCAGCAGCCTCCCACGCGGGACAGGGGACGAGCAGTACTTC.